Here is one T cell receptor (beta chain) with its context. Relative to the germline gene, one junction end is altered; a read error may explain this. This specimen belongs to a study of cytomegalovirus exposure and HLA in healthy donors. The PCR made use of 60 Vbeta and 13 Jbeta primers. The method was immunoSEQ multiplex PCR; TCRdb's version includes in-frame clones alone and lacks a portion of them. Found here are approximately 76,000 clones, around 80% of them singletons; the top ten hold approximately 2.4%. The CDR3 is 14 residues long. Germline V gene sequence: CDR1 SGHTA, CDR2 FQGNSA. Donors were nominally healthy when sampled, though unrecorded immune exposures were likely.

This TCR was recovered from a man aged 25-40 years in good health and CMV-seronegative. The source material was PBMCs. This chain uses TRBV7-2 with TRBJ2-3; tentatively, D is TRBD2 (6 bases). This CDR3 reads CASSLETSTDTQYF. The CDR3 nucleotides are TGTGCCAGCAGCTTAGAAACTAGCACCGATACGCAGTATTTT.